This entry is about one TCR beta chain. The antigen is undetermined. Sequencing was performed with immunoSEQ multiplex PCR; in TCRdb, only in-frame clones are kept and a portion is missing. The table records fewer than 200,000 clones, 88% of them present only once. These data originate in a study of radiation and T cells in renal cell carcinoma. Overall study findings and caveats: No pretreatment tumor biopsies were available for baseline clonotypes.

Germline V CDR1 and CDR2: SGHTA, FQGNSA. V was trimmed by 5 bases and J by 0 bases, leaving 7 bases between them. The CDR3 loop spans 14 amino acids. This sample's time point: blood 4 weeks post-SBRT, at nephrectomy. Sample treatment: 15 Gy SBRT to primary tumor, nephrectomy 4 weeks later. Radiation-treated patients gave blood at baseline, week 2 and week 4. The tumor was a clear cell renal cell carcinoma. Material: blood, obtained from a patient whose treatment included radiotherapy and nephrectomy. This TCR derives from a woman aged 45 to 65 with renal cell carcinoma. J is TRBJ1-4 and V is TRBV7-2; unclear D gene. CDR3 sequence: CASSPLATNEKLFF. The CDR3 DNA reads TGTGCCAGCAGCCCGTTAGCAACTAATGAAAAACTGTTTTTT. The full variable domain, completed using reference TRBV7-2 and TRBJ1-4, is GAGVSQSPSNKVTEKGKDVELRCDPISGHTALYWYRQSLGQGLEFLIYFQGNSAPDKSGLPSDRFSAERTGGSVSTLTIQRTQQEDSAVYLCASSPLATNEKLFFGSGTQLSVL.